This T cell receptor beta chain is from a study of long-term antiretroviral therapy in people with HIV. On this clone: The antigen remains undetermined.

The assay, immunoSEQ v3.0, was run at survey level. TCRdb's table, derived via immunoSEQ multiplex PCR, lists solely in-frame clones and lacks some. The sample lists roughly 25,000 clones, more than 65% seen once, with around 2% in the top ten. Per donor, at least one pre-ART and at least two post-ART PBMC samples were obtained. Specimens retained roughly 0.95-11 million cryopreserved PBMC preceding DNA extraction. Study findings and constraints: Clones that had undergone expansion before ART prevailed in the repertoire throughout all time points.

The clonotype originates from a man aged 45-65 years with HIV. The sample consisted of unsorted PBMCs, taken 3 years after starting antiretroviral therapy.

In DNA form, the CDR3 reads TGTGCCATCGCCGGGACAGGTCTGACTGAAGCTTTCTTT. This codes for CAIAGTGLTEAFF. This rearrangement joins TRBV10-3 to TRBJ1-1; TRBD1 aligns across 8 bases. Germline V CDR1 and CDR2: ENHRY, SYGVKD. V lost 8 bases to trimming and J lost 5 bases; unmatched junction nucleotides: 7. The CDR3 is 13 amino acids.